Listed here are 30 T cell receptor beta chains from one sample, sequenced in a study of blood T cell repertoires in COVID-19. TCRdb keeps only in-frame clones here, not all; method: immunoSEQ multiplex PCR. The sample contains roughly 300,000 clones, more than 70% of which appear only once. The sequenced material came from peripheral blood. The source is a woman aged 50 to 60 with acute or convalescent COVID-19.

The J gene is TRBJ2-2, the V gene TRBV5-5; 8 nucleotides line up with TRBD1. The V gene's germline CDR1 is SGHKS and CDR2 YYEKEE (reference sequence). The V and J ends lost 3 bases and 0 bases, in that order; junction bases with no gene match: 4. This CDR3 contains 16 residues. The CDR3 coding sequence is TGTGCCAGCAGCTGGGGGACAGGTTCGAACACCGGGGAGCTGTTTTTT. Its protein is CASSWGTGSNTGELFF. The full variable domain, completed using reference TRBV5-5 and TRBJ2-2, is DAGVTQSPTHLIKTRGQQVTLRCSPISGHKSVSWYQQVLGQGPQFIFQYYEKEERGRGNFPDRFSARQFPNYSSELNVNALLLGDSALYLCASSWGTGSNTGELFFGEGSRLTVL.

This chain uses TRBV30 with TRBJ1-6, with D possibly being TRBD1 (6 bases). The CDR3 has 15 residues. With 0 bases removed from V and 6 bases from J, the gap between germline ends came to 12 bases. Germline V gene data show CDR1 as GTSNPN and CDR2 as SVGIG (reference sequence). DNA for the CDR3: TGTGCCTGGAGTGTAGGGGGGGCGTTTAATTCACCCCTCCACTTT. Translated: CAWSVGGAFNSPLHF.

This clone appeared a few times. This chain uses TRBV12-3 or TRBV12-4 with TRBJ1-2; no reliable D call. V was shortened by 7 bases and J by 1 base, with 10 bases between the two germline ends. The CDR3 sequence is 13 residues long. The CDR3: CASTRPGNYGYTF. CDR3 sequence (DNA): TGTGCCAGCACCCGTCCGGGTAACTATGGCTACACCTTC.

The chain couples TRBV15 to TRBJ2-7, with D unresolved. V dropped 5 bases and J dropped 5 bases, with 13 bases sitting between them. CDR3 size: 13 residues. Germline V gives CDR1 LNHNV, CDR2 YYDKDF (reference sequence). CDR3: CATSGGVTDEQYF. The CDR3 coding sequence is TGTGCCACCAGCGGCGGAGTGACCGACGAGCAGTACTTC.

The chain's CDR3 is CASSPPAGRDIQYF. Written as DNA, the CDR3 is TGTGCCAGCAGTCCCCCGGCCGGCAGGGACATTCAGTACTTC. The V gene is TRBV2, the J gene TRBJ2-4; D might be TRBD1 (5 bases). Trimming removed 5 bases at V and 8 bases at J, with 16 bases between. The CDR3 totals 14 residues. Germline CDR1 reads SNHLY; CDR2 reads FYNNEI.

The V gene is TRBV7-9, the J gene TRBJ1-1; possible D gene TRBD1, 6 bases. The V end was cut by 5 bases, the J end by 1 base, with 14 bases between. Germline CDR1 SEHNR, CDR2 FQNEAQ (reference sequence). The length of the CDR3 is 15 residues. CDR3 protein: CASSTLTGWNTEAFF. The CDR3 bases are TGTGCCAGCAGCACACTGACAGGTTGGAACACTGAAGCTTTCTTT.

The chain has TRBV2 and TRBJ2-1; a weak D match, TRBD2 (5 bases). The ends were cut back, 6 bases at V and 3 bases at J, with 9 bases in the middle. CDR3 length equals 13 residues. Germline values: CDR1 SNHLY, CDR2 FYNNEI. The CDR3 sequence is CASRADHYNEQFF. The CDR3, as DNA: TGTGCCAGCAGAGCGGACCACTACAATGAGCAGTTCTTC.

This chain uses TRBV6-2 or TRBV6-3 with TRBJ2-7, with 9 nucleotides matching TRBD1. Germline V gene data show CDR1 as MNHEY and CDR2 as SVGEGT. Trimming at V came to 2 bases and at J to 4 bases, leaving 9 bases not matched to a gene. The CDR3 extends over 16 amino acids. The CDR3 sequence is CASSYPATGGRYEQYF. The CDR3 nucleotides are TGTGCCAGCAGTTACCCCGCGACAGGGGGACGGTACGAGCAGTACTTC.

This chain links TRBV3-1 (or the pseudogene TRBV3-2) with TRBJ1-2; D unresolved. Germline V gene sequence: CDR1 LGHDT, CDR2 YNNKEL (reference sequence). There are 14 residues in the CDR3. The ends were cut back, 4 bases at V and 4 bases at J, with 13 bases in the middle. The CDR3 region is CASSPPGGSYGYTF. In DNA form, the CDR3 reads TGTGCCAGCAGCCCCCCAGGCGGGAGCTATGGCTACACCTTC.

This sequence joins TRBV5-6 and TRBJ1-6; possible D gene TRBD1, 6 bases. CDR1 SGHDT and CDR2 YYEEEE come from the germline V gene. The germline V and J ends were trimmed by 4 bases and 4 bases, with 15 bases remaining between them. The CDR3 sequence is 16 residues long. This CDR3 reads CASSRPGGQYNSPLHF. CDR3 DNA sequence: TGTGCCAGCAGCCGCCCTGGGGGACAATATAATTCACCCCTCCACTTT.

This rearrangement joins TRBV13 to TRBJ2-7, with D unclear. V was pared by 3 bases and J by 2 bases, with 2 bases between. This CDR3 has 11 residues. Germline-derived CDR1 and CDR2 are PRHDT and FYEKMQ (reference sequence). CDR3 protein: CASSFAYEQYV. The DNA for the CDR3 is TGTGCCAGCAGCTTCGCCTACGAGCAGTACGTC.

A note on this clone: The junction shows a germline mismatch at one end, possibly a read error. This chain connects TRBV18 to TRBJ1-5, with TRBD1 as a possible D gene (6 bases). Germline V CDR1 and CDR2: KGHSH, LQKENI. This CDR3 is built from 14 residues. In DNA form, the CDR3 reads TGTGCCAGCTCACCTGTCAGGGGCAACCAGCCCCAGCATTTT. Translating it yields CASSPVRGNQPQHF.

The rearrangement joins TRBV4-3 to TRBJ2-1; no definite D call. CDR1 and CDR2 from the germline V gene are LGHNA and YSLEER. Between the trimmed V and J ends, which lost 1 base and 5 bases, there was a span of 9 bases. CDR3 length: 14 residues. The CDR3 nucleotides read TGCGCCAGCAGCCAAGCCATCGCGAACAATGAGCAGTTCTTC. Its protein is CASSQAIANNEQFF.

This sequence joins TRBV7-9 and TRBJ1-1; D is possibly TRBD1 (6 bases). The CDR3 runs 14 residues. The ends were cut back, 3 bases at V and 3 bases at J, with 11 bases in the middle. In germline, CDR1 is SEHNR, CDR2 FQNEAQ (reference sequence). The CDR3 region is CASSLNRDHTEAFF. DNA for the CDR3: TGTGCCAGCAGCTTGAACAGGGACCACACTGAAGCTTTCTTT.

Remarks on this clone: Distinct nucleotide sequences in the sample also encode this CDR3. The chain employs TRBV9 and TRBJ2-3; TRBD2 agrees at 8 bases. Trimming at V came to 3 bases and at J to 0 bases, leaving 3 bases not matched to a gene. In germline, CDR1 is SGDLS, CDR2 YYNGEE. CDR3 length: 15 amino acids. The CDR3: CASSALAGSTDTQYF. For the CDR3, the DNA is TGTGCCAGCAGCGCCTTAGCGGGGAGCACAGATACGCAGTATTTT.

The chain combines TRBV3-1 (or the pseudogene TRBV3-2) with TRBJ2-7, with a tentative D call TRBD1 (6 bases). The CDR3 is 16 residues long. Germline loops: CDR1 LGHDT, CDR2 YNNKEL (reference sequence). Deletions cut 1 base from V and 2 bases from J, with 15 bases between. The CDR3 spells CASSQVGADRPYEQYF. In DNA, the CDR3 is TGTGCCAGCAGCCAAGTGGGGGCCGACCGACCCTACGAGCAGTACTTC.

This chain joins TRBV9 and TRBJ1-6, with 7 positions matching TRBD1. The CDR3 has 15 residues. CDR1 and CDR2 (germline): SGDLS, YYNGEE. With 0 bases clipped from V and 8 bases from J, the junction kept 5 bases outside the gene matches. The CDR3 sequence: CASSVDRGKDSPLHF. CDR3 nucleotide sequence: TGTGCCAGCAGCGTAGACAGGGGAAAAGATTCACCCCTCCACTTT.

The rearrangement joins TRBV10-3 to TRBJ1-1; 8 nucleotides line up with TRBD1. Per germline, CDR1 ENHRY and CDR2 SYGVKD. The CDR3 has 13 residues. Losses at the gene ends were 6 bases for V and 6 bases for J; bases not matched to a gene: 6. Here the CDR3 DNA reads TGTGCCATCAGGGGACAGGACGTCGCTGAAGCTTTCTTT. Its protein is CAIRGQDVAEAFF.

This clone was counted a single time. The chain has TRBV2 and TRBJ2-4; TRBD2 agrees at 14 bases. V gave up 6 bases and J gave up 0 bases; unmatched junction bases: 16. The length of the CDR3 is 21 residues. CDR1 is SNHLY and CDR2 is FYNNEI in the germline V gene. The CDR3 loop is CASSSGLAGGPMPLAKNIQYF. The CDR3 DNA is TGTGCCAGCAGCTCTGGACTAGCGGGGGGCCCGATGCCTCTAGCCAAAAACATTCAGTACTTC.

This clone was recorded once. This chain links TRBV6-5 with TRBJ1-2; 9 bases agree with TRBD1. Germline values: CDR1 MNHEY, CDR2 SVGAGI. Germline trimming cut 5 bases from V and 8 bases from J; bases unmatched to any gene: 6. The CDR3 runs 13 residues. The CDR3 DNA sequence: TGTGCCAGCAGTATTGACAGGGGGGACGGCTACACCTTC. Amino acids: CASSIDRGDGYTF.

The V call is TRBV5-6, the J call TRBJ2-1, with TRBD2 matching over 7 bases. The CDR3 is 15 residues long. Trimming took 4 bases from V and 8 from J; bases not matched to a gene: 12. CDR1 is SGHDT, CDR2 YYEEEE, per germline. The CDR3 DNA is TGTGCCAGCAGCACGGGGACTACCCGGGTAGATGAGCAGTTCTTC. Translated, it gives CASSTGTTRVDEQFF.

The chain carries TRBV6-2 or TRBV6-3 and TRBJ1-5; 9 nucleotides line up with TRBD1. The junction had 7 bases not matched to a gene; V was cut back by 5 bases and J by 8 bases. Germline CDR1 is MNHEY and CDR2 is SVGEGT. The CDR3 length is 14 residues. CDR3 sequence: CASSLTGGAEPQHF. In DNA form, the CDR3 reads TGTGCCAGCAGTCTTACAGGGGGCGCGGAGCCCCAGCATTTT.

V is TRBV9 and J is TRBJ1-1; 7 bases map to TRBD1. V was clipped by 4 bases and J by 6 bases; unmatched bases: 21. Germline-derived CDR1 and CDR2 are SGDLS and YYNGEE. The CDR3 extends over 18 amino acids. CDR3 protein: CASSKHTGDSVVGAEAFF. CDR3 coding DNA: TGTGCCAGCAGCAAGCACACAGGGGACAGTGTAGTAGGGGCTGAAGCTTTCTTT.

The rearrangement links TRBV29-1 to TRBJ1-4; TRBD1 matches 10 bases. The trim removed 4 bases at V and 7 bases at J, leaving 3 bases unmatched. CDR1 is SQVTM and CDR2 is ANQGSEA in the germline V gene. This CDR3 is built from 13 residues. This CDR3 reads CSVGQGAGEKLFF. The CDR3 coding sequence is TGCAGCGTTGGACAGGGGGCAGGTGAAAAACTGTTTTTT.

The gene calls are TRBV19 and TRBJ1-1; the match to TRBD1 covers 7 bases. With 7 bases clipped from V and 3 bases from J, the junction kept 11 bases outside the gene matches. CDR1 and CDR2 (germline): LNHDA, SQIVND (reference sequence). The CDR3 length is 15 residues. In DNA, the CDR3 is TGTGCCAGTACCGCGTACCGGGACAGAGACACTGAAGCTTTCTTT. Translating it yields CASTAYRDRDTEAFF.

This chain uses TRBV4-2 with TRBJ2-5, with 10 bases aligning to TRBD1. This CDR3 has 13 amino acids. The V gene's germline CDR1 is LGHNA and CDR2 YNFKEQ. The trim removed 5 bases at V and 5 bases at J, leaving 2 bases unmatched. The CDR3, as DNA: TGTGCCAGCAGCTCGGGACAGGGGGAGACCCAGTACTTC. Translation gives CASSSGQGETQYF.

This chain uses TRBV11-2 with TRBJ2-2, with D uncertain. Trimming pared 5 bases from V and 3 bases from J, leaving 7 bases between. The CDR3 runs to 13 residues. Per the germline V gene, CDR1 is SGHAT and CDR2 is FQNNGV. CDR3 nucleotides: TGTGCCAGCAGCCCTACAGACACCGGGGAGCTGTTTTTT. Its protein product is CASSPTDTGELFF.

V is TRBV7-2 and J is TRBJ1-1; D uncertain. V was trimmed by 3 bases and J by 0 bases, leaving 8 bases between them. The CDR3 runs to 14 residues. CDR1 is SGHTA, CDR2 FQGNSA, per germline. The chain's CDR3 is CASSFSGLNTEAFF. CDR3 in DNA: TGTGCCAGCAGCTTTAGCGGATTGAACACTGAAGCTTTCTTT.

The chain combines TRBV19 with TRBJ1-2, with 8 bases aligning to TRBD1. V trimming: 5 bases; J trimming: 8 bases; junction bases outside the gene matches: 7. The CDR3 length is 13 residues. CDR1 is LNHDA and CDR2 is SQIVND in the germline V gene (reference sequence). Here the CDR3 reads CASSGRGRRGYTF. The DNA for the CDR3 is TGTGCCAGTAGTGGCAGGGGGCGGCGAGGCTACACCTTC.

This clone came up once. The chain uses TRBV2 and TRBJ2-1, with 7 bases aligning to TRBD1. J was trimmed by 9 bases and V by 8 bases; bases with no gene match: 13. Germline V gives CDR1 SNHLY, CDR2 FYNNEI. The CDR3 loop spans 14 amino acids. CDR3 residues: CASSPPLRGSEQFF. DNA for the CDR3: TGTGCCAGCTCTCCCCCCCTCAGGGGGAGTGAGCAGTTCTTC.